The 5 T cell receptor beta chains given below trace back to one sample, sequenced in a study of neurological immune-mediated disorders. TCRdb reprocessed the 5' RACE reads with MiXCR, giving one entry per CDR3 protein. Of some 29,000 distinct CDR3 sequences detected, 6.6% appear once; the ten largest clones hold more than 8.5%. Sample: PBMCs. The receptors stem from a woman between 45 and 60 years old in good health.

This clonotype appeared many times. The chain combines TRBV12-3 or TRBV12-4 with TRBJ1-1; D uncertain. V gave up 1 base and J gave up 2 bases, with 8 bases separating them. CDR3 length equals 14 residues. CDR3 DNA sequence: TGTGCCAGCAGTTTAGTTCCCGCTAACACTGAAGCTTTCTTT. Translating it yields CASSLVPANTEAFF.

This clonotype was recorded at least ten times. The V and J genes are TRBV2 and TRBJ2-2; D remains ambiguous. V lost 9 bases to trimming and J lost 5 bases, with 7 bases between them. CDR3 size: 11 residues. The germline CDR1 and CDR2 sequences are SNHLY and FYNNEI. The CDR3 spells CASRLTGELFF. DNA of the CDR3: TGTGCCAGTAGGCTGACCGGGGAGCTGTTTTTT.

The chain uses TRBV18 and TRBJ2-7; D is perhaps TRBD1 (5 bases). CDR1 and CDR2 (germline): KGHSH, LQKENI. This CDR3 is 14 amino acids long. Deletions cut 4 bases from V and 6 bases from J, with 16 bases between. CDR3 residues: CASSRRGDSTEQYF. CDR3 DNA sequence: TGTGCCAGCTCACGAAGGGGCGATTCCACCGAGCAGTACTTC.

At least ten counts were recorded for this clonotype. The CDR3, as DNA: TGTGCCTGGAGTGTTACTCGGGGATCTGGCTACACCTTC. The encoded protein is CAWSVTRGSGYTF. The genes are TRBV30 and TRBJ1-2; D gene uncertain. CDR3 length equals 13 residues. V was shortened by 0 bases and J by 7 bases, with 12 bases between the two germline ends. CDR1 GTSNPN and CDR2 SVGIG come from the germline V gene (reference sequence).

V usage is TRBV5-1 and J usage is TRBJ2-1; tentative D call: TRBD1 (5 bases). CDR1 is SGHRS and CDR2 is YFSETQ in the germline V gene. CDR3 length: 14 amino acids. V lost 7 bases and J lost 4, with 15 bases in between. In nucleotides, the CDR3 is TGCGCCAGCTTGGATGTGGGGCCGTACAATGAGCAGTTCTTC. Amino acids: CASLDVGPYNEQFF.